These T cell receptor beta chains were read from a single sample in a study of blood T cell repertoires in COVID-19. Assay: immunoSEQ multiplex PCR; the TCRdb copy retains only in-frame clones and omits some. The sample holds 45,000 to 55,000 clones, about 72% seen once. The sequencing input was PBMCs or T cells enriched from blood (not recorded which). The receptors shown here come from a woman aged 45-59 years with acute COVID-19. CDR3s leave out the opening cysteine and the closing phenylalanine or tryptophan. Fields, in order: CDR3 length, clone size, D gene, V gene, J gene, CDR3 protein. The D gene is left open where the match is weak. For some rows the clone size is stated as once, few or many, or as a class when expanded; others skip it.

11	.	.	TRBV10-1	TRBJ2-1	ASSVGRTNEQF
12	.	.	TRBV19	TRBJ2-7	ACSRDMSSYEQY
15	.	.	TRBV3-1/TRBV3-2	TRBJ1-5	ASSPHRPRTDGQPQH
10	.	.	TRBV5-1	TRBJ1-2	ASSLDSNGYT
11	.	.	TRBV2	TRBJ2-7	ASSGGQVNEQY
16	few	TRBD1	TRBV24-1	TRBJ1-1	ATSDPSPGQLMNTEAF
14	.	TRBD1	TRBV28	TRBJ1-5	ASRSSGTGGRQPQH
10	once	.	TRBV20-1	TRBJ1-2	SASSVYYGYT
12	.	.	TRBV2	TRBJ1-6	ASLIGETNSPLH
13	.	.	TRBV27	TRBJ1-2	ASSSSTGGAYGYT
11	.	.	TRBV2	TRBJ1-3	ASTQQEGNTIY
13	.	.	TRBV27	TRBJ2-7	ASGFGDTNSYEQY
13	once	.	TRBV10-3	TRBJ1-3	AISPGSDAGNTIY
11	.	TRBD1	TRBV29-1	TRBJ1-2	SDTTGGSWGYT
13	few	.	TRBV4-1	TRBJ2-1	ASSLLNAQYNEQF
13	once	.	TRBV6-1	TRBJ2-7	ASSEAAGAKDEQY
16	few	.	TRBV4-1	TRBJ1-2	ASSQAAERWTRWRGYT
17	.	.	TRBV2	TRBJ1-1	AALIYFNRAAPGNTEAF
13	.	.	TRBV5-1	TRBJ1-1	ASSLGQAPNTEAF
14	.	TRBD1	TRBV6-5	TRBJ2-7	ASSYKVAGGSYEQY
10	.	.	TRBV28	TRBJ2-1	ASHSSYNEQF
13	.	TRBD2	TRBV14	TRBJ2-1	ASSPRLADYNEQF
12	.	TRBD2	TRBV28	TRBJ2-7	ASSQPGLADEQY
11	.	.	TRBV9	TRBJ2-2	ASTMEADGELF
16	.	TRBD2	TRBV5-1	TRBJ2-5	ASSLEASGGPYQETQY
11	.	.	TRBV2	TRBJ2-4	ASGALAKNIQY
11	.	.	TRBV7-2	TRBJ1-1	ASSLATSTEAF
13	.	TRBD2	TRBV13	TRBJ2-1	ASSLVAGGYNEQF
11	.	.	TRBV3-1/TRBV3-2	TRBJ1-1	ASSHSGNTEAF
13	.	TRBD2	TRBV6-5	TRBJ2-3	ASSYIRGDTDTQY
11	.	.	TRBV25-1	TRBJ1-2	ASSGTGLGGYT
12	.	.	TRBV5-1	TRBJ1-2	ASSLDLESYGYT
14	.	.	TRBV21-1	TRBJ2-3	ASSKVRGGATDTQY
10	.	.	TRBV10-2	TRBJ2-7	ASSESFYEQY
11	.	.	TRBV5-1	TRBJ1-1	ASSLISRTEAF
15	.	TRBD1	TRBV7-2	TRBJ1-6	ASSSKQGAGYNSPLH
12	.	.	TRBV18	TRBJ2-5	ASSPPASKETQY
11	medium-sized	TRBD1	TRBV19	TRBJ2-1	ASRGTGYNEQF
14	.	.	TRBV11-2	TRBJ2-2	ASSLVGGANTGELF
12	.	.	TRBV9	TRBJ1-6	ASSVDPGRSPLH
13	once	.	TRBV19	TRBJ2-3	ASRVDTPQWDTQY
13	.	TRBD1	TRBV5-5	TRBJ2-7	ASSLMGQKSYEQY
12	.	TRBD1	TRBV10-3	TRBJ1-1	AISGTGGNTEAF
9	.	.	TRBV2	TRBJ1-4	ASGPNEKLF
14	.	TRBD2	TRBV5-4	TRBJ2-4	ASSLTSGGAKNIQY
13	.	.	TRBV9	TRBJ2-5	ASSVGPGERETQY
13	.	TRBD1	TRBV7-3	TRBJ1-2	ASSSQTGTFEGYT
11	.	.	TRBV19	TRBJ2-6	ASLLQGANVLT
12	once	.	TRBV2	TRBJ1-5	ASSSTGRNQPQH
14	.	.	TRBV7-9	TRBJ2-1	ASRPRTATPYNEQF
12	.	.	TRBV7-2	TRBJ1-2	ASSPKAGASGYT
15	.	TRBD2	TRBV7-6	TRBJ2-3	ASSRWGSAGGPDTQY
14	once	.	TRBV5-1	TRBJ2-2	ASSLAFGHGTGELF
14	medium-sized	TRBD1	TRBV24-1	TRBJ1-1	ATSGWALATGGIAF
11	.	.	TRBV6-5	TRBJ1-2	ASSLREGGGYT